The present T cell receptor (beta chain) was sequenced within a study of T cells and copy number aberrations in small-cell lung cancer. Notes on the study in general: Versus adjacent lung, tumor T-cell richness and clonality were lower; density nonsignificantly.

In the case of this clone: What it binds is unknown.

V gave up 6 bases and J gave up 5 bases; unmatched junction bases: 3. Per germline, CDR1 WSHSY and CDR2 SAAADI. The CDR3 covers 14 residues. Using immunoSEQ multiplex PCR, the repertoire was profiled, and TCRdb retains in-frame clones only, with some absent. The sample lists 7,500 to 10,000 clones; about 75% were seen once. The clonotype was recovered from a man aged 55 to 70 with small cell lung cancer. The chain joins TRBV10-2 to TRBJ2-1, with TRBD2 matching 11 bases. Sequenced material: normal tissue next to the tumor. This CDR3 reads CASRLAGGDNEQFF. The CDR3 DNA sequence: TGCGCCAGCAGGCTAGCGGGAGGTGACAATGAGCAGTTCTTC.